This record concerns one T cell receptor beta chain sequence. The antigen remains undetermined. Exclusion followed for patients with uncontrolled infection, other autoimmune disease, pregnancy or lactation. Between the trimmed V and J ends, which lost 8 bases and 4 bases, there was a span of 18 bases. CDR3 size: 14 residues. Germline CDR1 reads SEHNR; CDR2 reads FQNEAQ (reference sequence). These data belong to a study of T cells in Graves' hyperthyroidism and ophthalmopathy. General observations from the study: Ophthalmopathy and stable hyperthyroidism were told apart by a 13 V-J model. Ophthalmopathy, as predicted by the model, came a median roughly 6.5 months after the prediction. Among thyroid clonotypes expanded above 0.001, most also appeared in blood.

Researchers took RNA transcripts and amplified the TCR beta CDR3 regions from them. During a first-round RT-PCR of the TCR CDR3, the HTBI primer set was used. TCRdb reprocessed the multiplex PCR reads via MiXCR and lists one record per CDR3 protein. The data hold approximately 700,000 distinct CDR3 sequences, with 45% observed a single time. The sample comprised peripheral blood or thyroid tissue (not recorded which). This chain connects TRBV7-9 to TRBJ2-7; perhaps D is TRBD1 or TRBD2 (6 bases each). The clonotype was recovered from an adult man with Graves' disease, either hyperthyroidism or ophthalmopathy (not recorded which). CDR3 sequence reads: CASAKGGSGYEQYF. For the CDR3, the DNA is TGTGCCAGCGCCAAGGGGGGATCGGGGTACGAGCAGTACTTC.